This TCR beta chain was profiled in a study of T cell responses to AZD1222 COVID-19 vaccine. The overall study: It was second doses at about 4 or about 12 weeks that were pooled.

As to this clone: Antigen: not known.

CDR3 size: 12 residues. The V and J ends lost 3 bases and 6 bases respectively, with 3 bases between them. Germline lookup yields CDR1 SEHNR and CDR2 FQNEAQ (reference sequence). Repertoires were generated with immunoSEQ multiplex PCR, while TCRdb's copy carries only in-frame clones and drops some. Of about 120,000 clones listed, around 93% were seen once; the top ten hold more than 13%. Study-wide results and caveats: Vaccine-related CD4 TCRs covered spike, predominating at 160-218 and 743-854.

The sample here was peripheral blood, taken on day 0 of AZD1222 vaccination. This rearrangement joins TRBV7-9 to TRBJ1-6; D uncertain. The receptor was derived from an adult in good health. CDR3 in DNA: TGTGCCAGCAGCTTGGGTAATTCACCCCTCCACTTT. This translates into CASSLGNSPLHF.